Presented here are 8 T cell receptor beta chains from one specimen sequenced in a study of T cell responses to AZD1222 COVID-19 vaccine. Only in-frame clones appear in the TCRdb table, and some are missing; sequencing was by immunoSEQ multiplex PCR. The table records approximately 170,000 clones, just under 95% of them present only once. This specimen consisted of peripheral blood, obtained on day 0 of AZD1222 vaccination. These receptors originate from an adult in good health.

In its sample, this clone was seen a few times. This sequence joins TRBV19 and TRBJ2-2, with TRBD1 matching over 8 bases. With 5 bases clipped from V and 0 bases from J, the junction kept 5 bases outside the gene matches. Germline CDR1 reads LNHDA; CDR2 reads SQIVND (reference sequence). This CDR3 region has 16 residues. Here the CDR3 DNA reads TGTGCCAGTAGTCCCCGACAGGGGTCGAACACCGGGGAGCTGTTTTTT. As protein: CASSPRQGSNTGELFF.

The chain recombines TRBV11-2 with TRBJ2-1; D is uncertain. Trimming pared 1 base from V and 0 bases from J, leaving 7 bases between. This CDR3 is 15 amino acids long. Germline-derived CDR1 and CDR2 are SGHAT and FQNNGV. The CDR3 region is CASSLGQSSYNEQFF. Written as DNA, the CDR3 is TGTGCCAGCAGCTTAGGCCAGAGCTCCTACAATGAGCAGTTCTTC.

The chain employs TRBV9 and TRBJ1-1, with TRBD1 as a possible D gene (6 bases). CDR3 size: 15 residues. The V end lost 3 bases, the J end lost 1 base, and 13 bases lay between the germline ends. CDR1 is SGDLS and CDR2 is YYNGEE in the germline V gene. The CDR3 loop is CASSDMGHSNTEAFF. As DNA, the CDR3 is TGTGCCAGCAGCGACATGGGACATTCGAACACTGAAGCTTTCTTT.

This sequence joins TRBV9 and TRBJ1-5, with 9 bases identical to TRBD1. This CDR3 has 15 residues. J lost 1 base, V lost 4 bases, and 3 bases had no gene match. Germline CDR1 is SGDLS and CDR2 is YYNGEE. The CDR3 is CASSPGTGSNQPQHF. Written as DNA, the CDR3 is TGTGCCAGCAGCCCCGGGACAGGGAGCAATCAGCCCCAGCATTTT.

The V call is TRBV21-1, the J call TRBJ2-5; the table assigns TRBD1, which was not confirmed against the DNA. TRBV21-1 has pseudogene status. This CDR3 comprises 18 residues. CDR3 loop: CASSRAWDRGKGQETQYF. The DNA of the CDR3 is TGTGCCAGCAGCAGGGCCTGGGACAGGGGAAAGGGCCAAGAGACCCAGTACTTC.

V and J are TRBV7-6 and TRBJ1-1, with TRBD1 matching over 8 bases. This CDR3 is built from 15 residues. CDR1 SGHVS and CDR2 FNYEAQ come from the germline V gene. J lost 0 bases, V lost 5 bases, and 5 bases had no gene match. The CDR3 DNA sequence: TGTGCCAGCAGCCGGCAGGGGGCGATGAACACTGAAGCTTTCTTT. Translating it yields CASSRQGAMNTEAFF.

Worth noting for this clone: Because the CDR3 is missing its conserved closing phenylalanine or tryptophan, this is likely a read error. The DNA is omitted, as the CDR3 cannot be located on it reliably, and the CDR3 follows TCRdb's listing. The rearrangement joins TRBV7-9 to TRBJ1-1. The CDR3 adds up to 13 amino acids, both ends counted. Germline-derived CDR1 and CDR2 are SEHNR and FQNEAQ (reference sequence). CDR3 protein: CASSLEISGVFFR.

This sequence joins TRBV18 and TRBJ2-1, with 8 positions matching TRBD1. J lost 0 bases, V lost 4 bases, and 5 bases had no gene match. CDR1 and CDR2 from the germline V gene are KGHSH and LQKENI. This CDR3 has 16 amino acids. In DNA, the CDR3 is TGTGCCAGCTCACGGAACAGGGGGAGCTCCTACAATGAGCAGTTCTTC. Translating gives CASSRNRGSSYNEQFF.